The next 14 T cell receptor beta chains were all read from a single sample in a study of blood T cell repertoires in COVID-19. Data came from immunoSEQ multiplex PCR; TCRdb stores just in-frame clones and leaves some out. The repertoire holds about 300,000 clones, about 87% seen once, with approximately 1.5% in the top ten. The specimen sequenced was peripheral blood. The receptors were gathered from a woman aged 40 to 55 who had recovered from COVID-19.

The chain carries TRBV7-8 and TRBJ2-2; TRBD1 agrees at 8 bases. This CDR3 spans 15 amino acids. V was pared by 2 bases and J by 6 bases, with 5 bases of the junction left unmatched. Germline V gene data show CDR1 as SGHVS and CDR2 as FQNEAQ. The CDR3 DNA reads as TGTGCCAGCAGCTTACGACAGGGGCTGCCCGGGGAGCTGTTTTTT. Encoded protein: CASSLRQGLPGELFF. The full variable domain, its missing parts supplied by reference TRBV7-8 and TRBJ2-2, is GAGVSQSPRYKVAKRGQDVALRCDPISGHVSLFWYQQALGQGPEFLTYFQNEAQLDKSGLPSDRFFAERPEGSVSTLKIQRTQQEDSAVYLCASSLRQGLPGELFFGEGSRLTVL.

This clone appeared once. The J gene is TRBJ2-5, the V gene TRBV30, with D perhaps matching TRBD2 (5 bases). V gave up 4 bases and J gave up 4 bases, with 7 bases separating them. The germline gives CDR1 GTSNPN, CDR2 SVGIG (reference sequence). The CDR3 spans 11 residues. DNA for the CDR3: TGTGCCTGGAAGGCGGGAGAGACCCAGTACTTC. This encodes CAWKAGETQYF.

This chain links TRBV13 with TRBJ1-2; 10 bases map to TRBD1. Losses at the gene ends were 5 bases for V and 8 bases for J; bases not matched to a gene: 11. The length of the CDR3 is 15 residues. Germline CDR1 PRHDT, CDR2 FYEKMQ (reference sequence). The DNA of the CDR3 is TGTGCCAGCAGCGTACGGCGACAGGGGGCGCGCGGCTACACCTTC. Translated: CASSVRRQGARGYTF.

The CDR3 sequence: CASSVRHSEAFF. CDR3 DNA sequence: TGTGCCAGCAGCGTCCGACACTCTGAAGCTTTCTTT. The rearrangement links TRBV3-1 (or the pseudogene TRBV3-2) to TRBJ1-1; D ambiguous. This CDR3 is built from 12 residues. Trimming took 5 bases from V and 6 from J, leaving 10 bases between them. Looked up from germline, CDR1 is LGHDT and CDR2 is YNNKEL (reference sequence).

The genes are TRBV11-2 and TRBJ1-1; TRBD1 might be the D (6 bases). The CDR3 covers 12 residues. V was shortened by 5 bases and J by 6 bases, with 10 bases between the two germline ends. Germline V CDR1 and CDR2: SGHAT, FQNNGV. In nucleotides, the CDR3 is TGTGCCAGCAGCGAGGACAGCGCTGAAGCTTTCTTT. Amino acids: CASSEDSAEAFF.

The rearrangement links TRBV11-2 to TRBJ1-2, with D possibly being TRBD1 (5 bases). Germline CDR1 is SGHAT and CDR2 is FQNNGV. V gave up 5 bases and J gave up 7 bases, with 14 bases separating them. The CDR3 is made up of 13 amino acids. The DNA of the CDR3 is TGTGCCAGCAGCCCCTACACGGGGGGTGGCTACACCTTC. Amino acid sequence: CASSPYTGGGYTF. Full variable domain (remainder filled in from reference TRBV11-2 and TRBJ1-2): EAGVAQSPRYKIIEKRQSVAFWCNPISGHATLYWYQQILGQGPKLLIQFQNNGVVDDSQLPKDRFSAERLKGVDSTLKIQPAKLEDSAVYLCASSPYTGGGYTFGSGTRLTVV.

V is TRBV7-2 and J is TRBJ1-2; weak D call: TRBD1 (5 bases). The V gene's germline CDR1 is SGHTA and CDR2 FQGNSA. V lost 2 bases and J 6 bases, leaving 16 bases between the germline ends. This CDR3 region has 15 residues. The CDR3 nucleotides read TGTGCCAGCAGCTTACCCGGGGGTCGACCGGATGGCTACACCTTC. Protein product: CASSLPGGRPDGYTF.

J is TRBJ2-7 and V is TRBV7-9; 10 bases align to TRBD1. This CDR3 spans 19 amino acids. V lost 5 bases and J lost 1; bases outside the gene matches: 17. In germline, CDR1 is SEHNR, CDR2 FQNEAQ (reference sequence). The CDR3, as DNA: TGTGCCAGCAGCCGCATCGTGGGACAGGGGTTTAATAAGTCCTACGAGCAGTACTTC. This codes for CASSRIVGQGFNKSYEQYF.

This chain uses TRBV2 with TRBJ2-7; TRBD1 matches at 8 bases. Germline V CDR1 and CDR2: SNHLY, FYNNEI. The CDR3 runs 15 residues. Trimming cost V 5 bases and J 9 bases; bases outside gene matches: 15. The CDR3 loop reads CASSLTGTGFQGQYF. The CDR3 coding sequence is TGTGCCAGCAGTTTGACCGGGACAGGTTTCCAGGGGCAGTACTTC.

The chain couples TRBV11-2 to TRBJ1-2; TRBD1 might be the D (5 bases). This CDR3 contains 12 residues. Germline V gene sequence: CDR1 SGHAT, CDR2 FQNNGV. Trimming shortened V by 5 bases and J by 4 bases, and 8 bases separated the two germline ends. This chain's CDR3 is CASSQGVYGYTF. For the CDR3, the DNA is TGTGCCAGCAGCCAAGGGGTCTATGGCTACACCTTC.

J is TRBJ1-6 and V is TRBV6-5; TRBD1 matches 11 bases. The V gene end was trimmed by 2 bases and the J gene end by 9 bases; junction bases not matched to a gene: 3. Looked up from germline, CDR1 is MNHEY and CDR2 is SVGAGI. The CDR3 extends over 15 amino acids. CDR3 DNA: TGTGCCAGCAGTTACACCGGGACAGGGGGTTCACCCCTCCACTTT. This encodes CASSYTGTGGSPLHF.

The chain employs TRBV7-9 and TRBJ1-1; 8 nucleotides match TRBD1. V lost 11 bases to trimming and J lost 1 base; unmatched junction nucleotides: 6. Germline V gives CDR1 SEHNR, CDR2 FQNEAQ (reference sequence). CDR3 length: 13 residues. The CDR3 loop reads CAVTDRANTEAFF. The CDR3 DNA reads as TGTGCCGTAACGGACAGGGCGAACACTGAAGCTTTCTTT.

This rearrangement joins TRBV18 to TRBJ2-7, with 7 bases that match TRBD2. CDR1 and CDR2 (germline): KGHSH, LQKENI. The CDR3 runs 14 residues. Losses at the gene ends were 3 bases for V and 4 bases for J; bases not matched to a gene: 6. In DNA form, the CDR3 reads TGTGCCAGCTCACCCCCGGGGGAGGGATACGAGCAGTACTTC. This translates into CASSPPGEGYEQYF.

This chain uses TRBV9 with TRBJ1-3, with 9 bases that match TRBD1. V shed 4 bases, J shed 4 bases, and the junction held 6 bases outside the gene matches. Germline values: CDR1 SGDLS, CDR2 YYNGEE. The CDR3 runs to 15 residues. The CDR3 spells CASSRGDRVGNTIYF. The CDR3 DNA reads as TGTGCCAGCAGCAGAGGGGACAGGGTCGGAAACACCATATATTTT.